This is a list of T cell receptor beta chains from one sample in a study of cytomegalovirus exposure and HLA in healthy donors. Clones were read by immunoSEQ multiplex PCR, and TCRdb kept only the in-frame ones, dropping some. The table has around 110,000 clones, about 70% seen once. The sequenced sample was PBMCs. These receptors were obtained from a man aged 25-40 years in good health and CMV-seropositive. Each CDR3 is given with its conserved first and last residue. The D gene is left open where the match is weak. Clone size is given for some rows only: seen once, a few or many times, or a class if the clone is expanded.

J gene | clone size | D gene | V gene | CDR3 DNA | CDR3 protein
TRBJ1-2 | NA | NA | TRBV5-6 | TGTGCCAGCAGCTTGCTATCCTTTGCGGCTGGCTACACCTTC | CASSLLSFAAGYTF
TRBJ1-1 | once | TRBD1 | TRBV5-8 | TGTGCCAGCAGTCAACCAGGGGGGAACCCTGAAGCTTTCTTT | CASSQPGGNPEAFF
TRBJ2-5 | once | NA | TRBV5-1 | TGCGCCAGCGCGGATCCCAACCAAGAGACCCAGTACTTC | CASADPNQETQYF
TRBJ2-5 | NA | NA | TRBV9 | TGTGCCAGCAGCGTAGATCCAGGAGCGAGAGGGGAGACCCAGTACTTC | CASSVDPGARGETQYF
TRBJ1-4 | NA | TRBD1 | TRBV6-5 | TGTGCCAGCAGTTTTCTTACAGGGGGCCCTGTTGAAAAACTGTTTTTT | CASSFLTGGPVEKLFF
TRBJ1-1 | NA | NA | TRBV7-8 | TGTGCCAGCAGCTCTCGGGGGAGGGGGGTCACTGAAGCTTTCTTT | CASSSRGRGVTEAFF
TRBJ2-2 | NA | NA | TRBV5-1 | TGCGCCAGCAGCTTATCACAGTCAGCGAACACCGGGGAGCTGTTTTTT | CASSLSQSANTGELFF
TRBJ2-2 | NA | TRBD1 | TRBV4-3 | TGCGCCAGCAGCCAGGATTTGGGGACAGGGTATCACGGGGAGCTGTTTTTT | CASSQDLGTGYHGELFF
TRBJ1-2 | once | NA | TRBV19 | TGTGCCAGTAGTATACTCCGCGGTGGCTACACCTTC | CASSILRGGYTF
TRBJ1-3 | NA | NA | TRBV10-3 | TGTGCCATCAGCGGACAGACTAATGGAAACACCATATATTTT | CAISGQTNGNTIYF
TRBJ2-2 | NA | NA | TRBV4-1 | TGCGCCAGCAGCCAAGTCAGCGACAGGAGAAACACCGGGGAGCTGTTTTTT | CASSQVSDRRNTGELFF
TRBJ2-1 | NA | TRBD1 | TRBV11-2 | TGTGCCAGCAGCGACGGACAGGGGCCAAGGCAGTTCTTC | CASSDGQGPRQFF
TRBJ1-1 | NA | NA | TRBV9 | TGTGCCAGCAGCGTAGGACATCAGAACACTGAAGCTTTCTTT | CASSVGHQNTEAFF
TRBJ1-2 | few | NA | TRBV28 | TGTGCCAGCAGTTTATTGGGGGGACTCTATGGCTACACCTTC | CASSLLGGLYGYTF
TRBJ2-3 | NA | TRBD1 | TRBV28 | TGTGCCAGCAGAGACCCAGGGGGATCCACAGATACGCAGTATTTT | CASRDPGGSTDTQYF
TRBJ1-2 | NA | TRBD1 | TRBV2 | TGTGCCAGCAGGGACAGGGGGCTCTCGTTCTATGGCTACACCTTC | CASRDRGLSFYGYTF
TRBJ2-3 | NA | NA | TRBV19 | TGTGCCAGTAGTAACCTAGACCCAAGTACGCAGTATTTT | CASSNLDPSTQYF
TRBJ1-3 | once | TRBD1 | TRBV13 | TGTGCCAGCAGCTTAGGCCAGGGGGCGTACGGAAACACCATATATTTT | CASSLGQGAYGNTIYF
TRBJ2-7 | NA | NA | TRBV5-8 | TGTGCCAGCAGCACGACCAGGGGCGCGCCCTACGAGCAGTACTTC | CASSTTRGAPYEQYF